The subject of this entry is one T cell receptor (beta chain). Method: immunoSEQ multiplex PCR; TCRdb's copy keeps in-frame clones and lacks some. The table includes roughly 120,000 clones, about 89% detected once. The germline gives CDR1 SGHAT, CDR2 FQNNGV. This CDR3 spans 15 amino acids. V was pared by 5 bases and J by 9 bases, with 11 bases of the junction left unmatched. The data belong to a study of control samples from healthy donors and cancer patients. The chain employs TRBV11-2 and TRBJ2-1, with TRBD2 matching 9 bases. Specimen: blood. This receptor was obtained from a woman between 50 and 59 years old in good health. The CDR3 here is CASSPQAGGPSEQFF. The CDR3 coding sequence is TGTGCCAGCAGCCCGCAAGCGGGGGGCCCCTCTGAGCAGTTCTTC.